These 4 T cell receptor beta chains originate from one sample sequenced in a study of cytomegalovirus exposure and HLA in healthy donors. Primers for the PCR totalled 60 Vbeta and 13 Jbeta. Clones were sequenced by immunoSEQ multiplex PCR, and TCRdb holds only the in-frame ones, with some missing. The sample comprises approximately 140,000 clones, 79% of which are singletons, and 5% to 6.5% rests with the top ten. The sample consisted of PBMCs. These receptors all stem from a man in his fifties in good health and CMV-seropositive.

The chain combines TRBV19 with TRBJ1-5, with TRBD1 identical over 8 bases. This CDR3 has 16 amino acids. Germline V lookup: CDR1 LNHDA, CDR2 SQIVND (reference sequence). The ends lost 2 bases at V and 2 bases at J; junction bases unmatched: 5. The CDR3 sequence: CASSIWQDRGNQPQHF. The CDR3 region has the DNA TGTGCCAGTAGTATATGGCAGGACAGGGGCAATCAGCCCCAGCATTTT.

J is TRBJ1-4 and V is TRBV15, with 8 bases lining up with TRBD1. This CDR3 has 15 amino acids. Germline CDR1 is LNHNV and CDR2 is YYDKDF (reference sequence). Trimming took 1 base from V and 5 from J; bases not matched to a gene: 3. This CDR3 is CATSRGGQVNEKLFF. CDR3 bases: TGTGCCACCAGCAGAGGGGGACAGGTGAATGAAAAACTGTTTTTT.

This clone was counted only a few times. The junction departs from germline at one end; a sequencing error may be responsible. The J gene is TRBJ2-7, the V gene TRBV7-9; D is perhaps TRBD1 (6 bases). Germline CDR1 reads SEHNR; CDR2 reads FQNEAQ (reference sequence). The CDR3 is 17 amino acids. CDR3: CSSSLARPGHLSYEQYF. The CDR3 region has the DNA TGTTCCAGCAGCTTAGCCCGACCGGGACATCTCTCCTACGAGCAGTACTTC. Using reference TRBV7-9 and TRBJ2-7 for the parts outside the CDR3, the full variable domain is DTGVSQNPRHKITKRGQNVTFRCDPISEHNRLYWYRQTLGQGPEFLTYFQNEAQLEKSRLLSDRFSAERPKGSFSTLEIQRTEQGDSAMYLCSSSLARPGHLSYEQYFGPGTRLTVT.

This chain links TRBV11-3 with TRBJ2-1; 8 bases map to TRBD2. CDR1 SGHNT and CDR2 YENEEA come from the germline V gene. Trimming at V came to 1 base and at J to 8 bases, leaving 1 base not matched to a gene. The CDR3 runs to 13 residues. In DNA, the CDR3 is TGTGCCAGCAGCTTAGGAGCGGGAGATGAGCAGTTCTTC. The encoded protein is CASSLGAGDEQFF.